The source of this TCR beta chain is a study of blood T cell repertoires in COVID-19. Study-level background: Sites across the United States, Italy and Spain contributed samples from acute and convalescent COVID-19. PBMCs, B-cell-depleted T cells, or T cells were the source of the cDNA or gDNA that made up the material.

In the source study's methods: Estimates of nucleated cell counts were drawn from the amplification of reference gene primers. The table came from immunoSEQ multiplex PCR; TCRdb's copy has only in-frame clones and leaves some out. V, J and clone size are taken as reported in that table, and D and trimming were inferred from the DNA itself. The data contain fewer than 100,000 clones, 90% of them singletons. Germline loops: CDR1 ENHRY, CDR2 SYGVKD. This CDR3 region has 16 residues. The J segment lost 3 bases and the V segment lost 6 bases, leaving 11 bases of the junction unmatched. Sequenced input: peripheral blood. This chain joins TRBV10-3 and TRBJ2-3, with 8 positions matching TRBD1. The TCR comes from a woman older than 75 with acute or convalescent COVID-19. Written as DNA, the CDR3 is TGTGCCATCAGAGGAAGAGGACAGGGAGCAACAGATACGCAGTATTTT. Its protein product is CAIRGRGQGATDTQYF.